This TCR beta chain was documented in a study of radiotherapy plus CTLA-4 blockade in lung cancer. Overall study: Overall, 15% to 20% of patients showed an objective response, while 25% to 35% attained disease control.

The data were produced by immunoSEQ multiplex PCR, yet TCRdb's version contains in-frame clones alone and is incomplete. The profile covers 49,000 or so clones, with approximately 79% appearing a single time and around 8.3% taken by the ten largest. Whole-study results and caveats: Strongest reported response predictors: early blood clone changes and post-radiation interferon-beta. Among blood TCR repertoires after radiotherapy plus ipilimumab, tumor-derived clones expanded.

Remarks on this clone: The antigen is unknown.

The receptor was isolated from a human donor with non-small cell lung cancer who had stable disease on radiotherapy plus ipilimumab. Here the sequenced sample was peripheral blood, taken from a patient treated with radiotherapy plus ipilimumab.

The CDR3 protein is CASSREADTQYF. The DNA of the CDR3 is TGTGCCAGCAGCCGGGAGGCAGATACGCAGTATTTT. The J gene is TRBJ2-3, the V gene TRBV5-8, with 7 bases identical to TRBD2. The CDR3 sequence is 12 residues long. With V trimmed by 4 bases and J by 4 bases, 0 bases remained unmatched. Per germline, CDR1 SGHTS and CDR2 YDEGEE. Drawing the rest from reference TRBV5-8 and TRBJ2-3, the complete variable domain is EAGVTQSPTHLIKTRGQQATLRCSPISGHTSVYWYQQALGLGLQFLLWYDEGEERNRGNFPPRFSGRQFPNYSSELNVNALELEDSALYLCASSREADTQYFGPGTRLTVL.